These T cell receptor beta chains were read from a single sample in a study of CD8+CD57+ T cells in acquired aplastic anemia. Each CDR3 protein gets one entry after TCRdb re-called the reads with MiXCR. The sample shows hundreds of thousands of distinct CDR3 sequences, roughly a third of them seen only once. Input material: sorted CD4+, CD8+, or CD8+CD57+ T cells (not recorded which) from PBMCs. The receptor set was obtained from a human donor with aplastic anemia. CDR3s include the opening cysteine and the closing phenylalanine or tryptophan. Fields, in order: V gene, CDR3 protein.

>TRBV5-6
CASSAGTLGQPQHF
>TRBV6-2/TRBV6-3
CASSSRQGALYF
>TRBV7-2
CASSFGGSSNQPQHF
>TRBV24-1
CATSEKRESNYGYTF
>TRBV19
CASSIGGGISPLHF
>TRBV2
CASSEARRSGRLRVLETQYF
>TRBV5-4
CASSWGTSGQETQYF
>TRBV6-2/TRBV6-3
CASGNSGAFF
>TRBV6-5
CASSYTWDRAYGCTF
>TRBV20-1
CSAPEEVSTQYF
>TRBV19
CASSIRARDTQYF
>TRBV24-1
CATSDSGTGSGEQYF
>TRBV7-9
CASSSTGGASPYF
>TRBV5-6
CASSLTGINQPQHF
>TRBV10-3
CASSEVSGVEQYF
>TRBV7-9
CASSQDSTTGELFF
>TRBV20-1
CSASWDKGGYGYTF
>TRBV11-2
CASSLVLKRRGSGNTIYF
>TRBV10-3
CAIRGGTGGQETQYF
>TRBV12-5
CASGLDTGVGGYTF